These 10 T cell receptor beta chains share one sample of origin, sequenced in a study of blood T cell repertoires in COVID-19. Method: immunoSEQ multiplex PCR; TCRdb's copy keeps in-frame clones and lacks some. The sample has over 110,000 clones, roughly four fifths seen once. Sequenced sample: peripheral blood. These receptors originate from a man aged 80 or over with acute or convalescent COVID-19.

The chain has TRBV6-2 or TRBV6-3 and TRBJ1-2, with a weak D call TRBD1 (5 bases). The germline CDR1 and CDR2 sequences are MNHEY and SVGEGT. V lost 5 bases and J lost 2, with 12 bases in between. The CDR3 sequence is 14 residues long. In nucleotides, the CDR3 is TGTGCCAGCAGTCGACAGCAACGAAACTATGGCTACACCTTC. As protein: CASSRQQRNYGYTF.

The genes are TRBV6-5 and TRBJ2-5; 9 bases are a match to TRBD1. Germline V gives CDR1 MNHEY, CDR2 SVGAGI. With 7 bases clipped from V and 5 bases from J, the junction kept 8 bases outside the gene matches. The CDR3 runs 14 residues. The CDR3 protein is CASTLGQGYETQYF. CDR3 DNA sequence: TGTGCCAGCACCCTAGGACAGGGGTACGAGACCCAGTACTTC.

The rearrangement links TRBV27 to TRBJ2-3, with 9 positions matching TRBD1. V gave up 7 bases and J gave up 5 bases; unmatched junction bases: 13. This CDR3 has 16 amino acids. The germline V gene encodes CDR1 MNHEY and CDR2 SMNVEV (reference sequence). CDR3 bases: TGTGCCAGCAATTCTTGGGGACAGGGTAAGGGAGATACGCAGTATTTT. This codes for CASNSWGQGKGDTQYF.

There are a few counts of this clone. This chain joins TRBV7-2 and TRBJ2-3; D is perhaps TRBD2 (5 bases). The V end was cut by 5 bases, the J end by 1 base, with 10 bases between. The CDR3 consists of 14 residues. The V gene's germline CDR1 is SGHTA and CDR2 FQGNSA. As DNA, the CDR3 is TGTGCCAGCAGCCCACTAGGCCGCACAGATACGCAGTATTTT. Protein sequence: CASSPLGRTDTQYF.

The J gene is TRBJ1-6, the V gene TRBV28; 7 bases are a match to TRBD1. This CDR3 comprises 17 residues. With 2 bases clipped from V and 6 bases from J, the junction kept 10 bases outside the gene matches. The germline V gene encodes CDR1 MDHEN and CDR2 SYDVKM. The CDR3: CASSLPRYRGGNSPLHF. The CDR3 DNA sequence: TGTGCCAGCAGTTTACCCCGCTACAGGGGTGGTAATTCACCCCTCCACTTT.

CDR3 residues: CASSTRLAVEYGELFF. The DNA for the CDR3 is TGTGCCAGCAGCACCCGACTAGCGGTCGAGTACGGGGAGCTGTTTTTT. The chain combines TRBV28 with TRBJ2-2; TRBD2 aligns across 9 bases. Germline V gene lookup returns CDR1 MDHEN and CDR2 SYDVKM. V shed 6 bases, J shed 7 bases, and the junction held 12 bases outside the gene matches. This CDR3 has 16 residues.

The CDR3 DNA follows: TGTGCCAGCAGCCAGACAGGGGGGTACACAGATACGCAGTATTTT. It translates to CASSQTGGYTDTQYF. The chain has TRBV27 and TRBJ2-3, with TRBD1 identical over 9 bases. V was pared by 6 bases and J by 2 bases, with 6 bases of the junction left unmatched. CDR3 length: 15 residues. Looked up from germline, CDR1 is MNHEY and CDR2 is SMNVEV (reference sequence).

This chain joins TRBV5-1 and TRBJ2-1; 9 bases are shared with TRBD2. CDR1 and CDR2 from the germline V gene are SGHRS and YFSETQ. The junction had 8 bases not matched to a gene; V was cut back by 5 bases and J by 5 bases. This CDR3 contains 15 residues. DNA for the CDR3: TGCGCCAGCAGGGGGAGCGGGGGGCCTCACAATGAGCAGTTCTTC. This gives the protein CASRGSGGPHNEQFF.

The genes are TRBV18 and TRBJ1-1; 8 nucleotides match TRBD1. Looked up from germline, CDR1 is KGHSH and CDR2 is LQKENI. J lost 1 base, V lost 4 bases, and 2 bases had no gene match. There are 14 residues in the CDR3. Here the CDR3 DNA reads TGTGCCAGCTCACAGCAGGGGGCGAACACTGAAGCTTTCTTT. It is translated as CASSQQGANTEAFF.

This clone was observed a handful of times. The V call is TRBV28, the J call TRBJ1-6; no clear D. V was shortened by 6 bases and J by 0 bases, with 12 bases between the two germline ends. The CDR3 consists of 16 residues. Germline CDR1 is MDHEN and CDR2 is SYDVKM. The CDR3 DNA reads TGTGCCAGCAGAAACCACGGGAGCTCCTATAATTCACCCCTCCACTTT. Its translation: CASRNHGSSYNSPLHF.